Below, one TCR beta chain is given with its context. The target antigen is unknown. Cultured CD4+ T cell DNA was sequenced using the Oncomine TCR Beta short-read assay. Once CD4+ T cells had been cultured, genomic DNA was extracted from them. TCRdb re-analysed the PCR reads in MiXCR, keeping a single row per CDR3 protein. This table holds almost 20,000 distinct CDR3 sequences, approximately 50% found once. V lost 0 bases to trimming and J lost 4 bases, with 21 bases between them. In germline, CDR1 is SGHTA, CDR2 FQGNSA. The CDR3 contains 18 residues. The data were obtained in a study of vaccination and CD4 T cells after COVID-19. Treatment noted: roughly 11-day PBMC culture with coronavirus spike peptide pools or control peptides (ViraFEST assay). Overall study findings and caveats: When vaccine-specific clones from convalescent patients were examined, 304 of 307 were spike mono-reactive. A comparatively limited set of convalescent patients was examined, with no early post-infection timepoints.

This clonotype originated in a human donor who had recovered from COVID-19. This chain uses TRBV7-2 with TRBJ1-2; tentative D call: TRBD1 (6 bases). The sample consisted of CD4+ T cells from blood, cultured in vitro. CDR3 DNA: TGTGCCAGCAGCTTAGCGGGGCGGAGGGGGGACTATTCCTATGGCTACACCTTC. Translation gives CASSLAGRRGDYSYGYTF.